Described below is a single TCR beta chain sequence and its context. Its specificity is unknown. The germline V gene encodes CDR1 MDHEN and CDR2 SYDVKM. This CDR3 contains 16 residues. V lost 5 bases to trimming and J lost 0 bases, with 17 bases between them. These data belong to a study of cytomegalovirus exposure and HLA in healthy donors. 60 Vbeta and 13 Jbeta primers were used in PCR. Data came from immunoSEQ multiplex PCR; TCRdb stores just in-frame clones and leaves some out. The sample contains under 150,000 clones, around 70% of which appear only once. Overall study findings and caveats: Differences between HLA loci emerged in a later analysis of TCR association rates, with DRB1 most and HLA-C fewest.

The rearrangement joins TRBV28 to TRBJ2-7; possibly TRBD2 for D (6 bases). This receptor was obtained from a woman aged 60-75 years in good health and CMV-seropositive. Specimen: PBMCs. CDR3 DNA sequence: TGTGCCAGCAGTCTCTGGGGGACTTCTAACTCCTACGAGCAGTACTTC. Encoded protein: CASSLWGTSNSYEQYF.